A selection of T cell receptor beta chains follows, all from one sample in a study of technical replicates of blood from several donors. TCRdb keeps only in-frame clones here, not all; method: immunoSEQ multiplex PCR. The table records about 50,000 clones, roughly nine tenths of them present only once. Sequenced input: PBMCs. Receptor source: a human donor in good health. Some clones in this sample may be carry-over from other donors' samples. The CDR3 runs from the conserved cysteine through the conserved F or W.

TRBV9,CASSDRDDQPQHF
TRBV30,CAWSPDSNYGYTF
TRBV7-8,CASSPATTGGGETQYF
TRBV7-9,CASSLAATQETQYF
TRBV5-1,CASSLAGGGGHEQFF
TRBV5-1,CASSTQAETYEQYF
TRBV28,CASTLGGTGALEQYF
TRBV6-1,CASSEQGANTEAFF
TRBV11-1,CASSPNRPGQGTSPLHF
TRBV4-3,CASSQDWAGATDTQYF
TRBV7-3,CASSMGVQETQYF
TRBV10-3,CAIRNRDRGTEAFF
TRBV4-3,CASSQDWTSGVSSYNEQFF
TRBV25-1,CASSAPWGRVDQETQYF
TRBV18,CASSPSTGAYEQYF
TRBV4-3,CASSQDSGGYNSPLHF
TRBV10-2,CASSESIRVPDTQYF
TRBV6-1,CASSEVTAGLAGERETQYF
TRBV6-1,CAGEGGPPSNQPQHF
TRBV7-9,CASSLPTSTDTQYF
TRBV7-2,CASSFSLDRGETQYF
TRBV29-1,CSVEPTATDTQYF
TRBV10-3,CAISGGLAGTNEQFF
TRBV29-1,CSVAGDYGYTF
TRBV10-3,CAIRASGDGISPLHF
TRBV27,CASSETKPRDSRGAYEQYF
TRBV13,CASSPRDSNEKLFF
TRBV30,CAWETGSNTEAFF
TRBV30,CAWSIGLAGGLYEQYF
TRBV5-1,CASSLSVTDTQYF
TRBV2,CASSSTGLNQPQHF
TRBV6-6,CASRGQGAYQPQHF
TRBV7-2,CASSLGDRVGGYEQYF
TRBV28,CASLQGNGYTF
TRBV5-6,CASSSVGTVDGYTF
TRBV6-6,CASSYSRQGNTEAFF
TRBV7-3,CASSPGSNQPQHF
TRBV5-1,CASSLEWMGQGSGYTF
TRBV29-1,CSATSGRASEQYF
TRBV7-8,CASSSYRAANTEAFF
TRBV7-8,CASSPSGRGYNSPLHF
TRBV27,CASSPKTGGRARELFF
TRBV6-5,CASSDLRTIYF
TRBV7-2,CASSRRGHYGYTF
TRBV6-6,CAISRSDTQYF
TRBV9,CASSVGRGTQYF
TRBV6-1,CASSPSGSYEQYF
TRBV9,CASSTQGFQETQYF
TRBV7-8,CASSSGRESYGYTF
TRBV5-1,CASSLAETDTQYF
TRBV4-2,CASSQDRYSNEQFF
TRBV5-1,CASSDGTSGRAASTDTQYF
TRBV7-7,CASSLALRSNEQFF
TRBV7-9,CASSKLAGESSGEQYF
TRBV5-1,CASSPLVGQGTEAFF